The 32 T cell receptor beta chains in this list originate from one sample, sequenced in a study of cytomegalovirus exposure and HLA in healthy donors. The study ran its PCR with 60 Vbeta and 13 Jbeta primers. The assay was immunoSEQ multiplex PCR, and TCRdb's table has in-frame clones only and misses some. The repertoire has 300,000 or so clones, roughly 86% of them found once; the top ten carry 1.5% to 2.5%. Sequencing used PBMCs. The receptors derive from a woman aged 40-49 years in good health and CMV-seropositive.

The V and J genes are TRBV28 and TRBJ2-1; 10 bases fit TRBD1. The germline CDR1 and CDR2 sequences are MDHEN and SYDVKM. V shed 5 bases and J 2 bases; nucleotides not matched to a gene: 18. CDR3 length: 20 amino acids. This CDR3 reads CASSPHYGTGDLLAYNEQFF. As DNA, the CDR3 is TGTGCCAGCAGTCCTCACTACGGGACAGGGGATTTACTAGCCTACAATGAGCAGTTCTTC.

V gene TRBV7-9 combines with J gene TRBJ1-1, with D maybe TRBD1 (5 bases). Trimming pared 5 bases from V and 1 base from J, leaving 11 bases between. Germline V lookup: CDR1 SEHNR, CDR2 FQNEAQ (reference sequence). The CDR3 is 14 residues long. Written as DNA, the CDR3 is TGTGCCAGCAGCCCCCTCAGGGAGAACACTGAAGCTTTCTTT. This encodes CASSPLRENTEAFF.

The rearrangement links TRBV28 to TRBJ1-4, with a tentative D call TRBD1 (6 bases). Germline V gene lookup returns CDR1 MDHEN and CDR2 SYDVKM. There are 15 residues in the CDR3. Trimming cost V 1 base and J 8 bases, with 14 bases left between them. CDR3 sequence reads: CASSLSGGQGEKLFF. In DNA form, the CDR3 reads TGTGCCAGCAGTTTATCCGGGGGGCAGGGCGAAAAACTGTTTTTT. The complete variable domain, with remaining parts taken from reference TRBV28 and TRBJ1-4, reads DVKVTQSSRYLVKRTGEKVFLECVQDMDHENMFWYRQDPGLGLRLIYFSYDVKMKEKGDIPEGYSVSREKKERFSLILESASTNQTSMYLCASSLSGGQGEKLFFGSGTQLSVL.

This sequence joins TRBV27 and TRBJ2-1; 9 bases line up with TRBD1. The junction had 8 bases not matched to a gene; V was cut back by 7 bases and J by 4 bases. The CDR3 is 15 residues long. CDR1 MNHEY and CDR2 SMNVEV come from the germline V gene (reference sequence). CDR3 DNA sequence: TGTGCCAGCAATACAGGGGGCGTAGGATACAATGAGCAGTTCTTC. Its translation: CASNTGGVGYNEQFF.

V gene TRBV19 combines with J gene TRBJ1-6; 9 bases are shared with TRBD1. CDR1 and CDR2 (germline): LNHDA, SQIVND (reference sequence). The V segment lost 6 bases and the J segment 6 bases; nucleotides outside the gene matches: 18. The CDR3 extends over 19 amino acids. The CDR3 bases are TGTGCCAGTAGGCATACCGGGACAGGGTTGCCGCTGGGTAATTCACCCCTCCACTTT. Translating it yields CASRHTGTGLPLGNSPLHF.

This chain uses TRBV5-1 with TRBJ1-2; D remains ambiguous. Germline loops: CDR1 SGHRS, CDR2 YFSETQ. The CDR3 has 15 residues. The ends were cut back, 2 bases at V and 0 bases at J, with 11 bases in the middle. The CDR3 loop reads CASSFSGRPNYGYTF. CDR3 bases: TGCGCCAGCAGCTTCTCTGGCCGTCCTAACTATGGCTACACCTTC.

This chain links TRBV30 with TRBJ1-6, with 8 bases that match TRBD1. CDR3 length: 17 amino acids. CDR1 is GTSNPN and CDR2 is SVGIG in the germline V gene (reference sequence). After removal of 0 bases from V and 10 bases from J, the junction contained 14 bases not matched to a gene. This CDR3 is CAWSVALIPGGKSPLHF. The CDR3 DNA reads TGTGCCTGGAGTGTAGCATTAATACCAGGGGGCAAATCACCCCTCCACTTT.

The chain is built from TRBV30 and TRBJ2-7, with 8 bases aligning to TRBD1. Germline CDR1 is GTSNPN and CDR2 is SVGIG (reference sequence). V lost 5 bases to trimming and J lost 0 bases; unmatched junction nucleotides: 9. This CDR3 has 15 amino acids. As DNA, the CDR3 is TGTGCCTGGCGACCCGGGGACAGGAGCTCCTACGAGCAGTACTTC. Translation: CAWRPGDRSSYEQYF.

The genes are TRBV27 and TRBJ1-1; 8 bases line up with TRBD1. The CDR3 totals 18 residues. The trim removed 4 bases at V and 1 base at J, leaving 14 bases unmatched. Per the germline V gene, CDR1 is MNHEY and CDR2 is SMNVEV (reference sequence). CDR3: CASSSFVRRDRWNTEAFF. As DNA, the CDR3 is TGTGCCAGCAGTTCGTTCGTTAGGCGGGACAGGTGGAACACTGAAGCTTTCTTT.

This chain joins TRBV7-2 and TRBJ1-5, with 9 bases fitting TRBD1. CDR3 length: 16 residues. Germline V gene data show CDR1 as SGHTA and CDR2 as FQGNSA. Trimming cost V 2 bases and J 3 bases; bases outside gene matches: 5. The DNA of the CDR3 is TGTGCCAGCAGCTTATCGACAGGGGGAATCAATCAGCCCCAGCATTTT. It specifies CASSLSTGGINQPQHF.

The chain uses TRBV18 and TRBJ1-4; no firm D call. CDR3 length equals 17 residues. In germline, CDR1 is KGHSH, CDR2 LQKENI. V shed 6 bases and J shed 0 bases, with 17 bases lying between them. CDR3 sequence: CASSRGRQLSTNEKLFF. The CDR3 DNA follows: TGTGCCAGCTCTCGCGGGAGGCAACTTTCAACTAATGAAAAACTGTTTTTT.

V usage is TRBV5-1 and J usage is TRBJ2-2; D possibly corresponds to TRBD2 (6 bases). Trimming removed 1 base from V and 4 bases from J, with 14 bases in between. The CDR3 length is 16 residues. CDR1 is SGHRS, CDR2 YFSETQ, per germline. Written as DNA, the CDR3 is TGCGCCAGCAGCTTGATTGGAGGGGTTATCACCGGGGAGCTGTTTTTT. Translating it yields CASSLIGGVITGELFF.

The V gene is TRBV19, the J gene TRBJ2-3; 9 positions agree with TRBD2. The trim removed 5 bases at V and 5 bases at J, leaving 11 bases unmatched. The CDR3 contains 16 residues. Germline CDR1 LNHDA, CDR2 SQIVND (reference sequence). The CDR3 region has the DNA TGTGCCAGTAGTCCTGTAGCGGGAGTCGTAGGAGATACGCAGTATTTT. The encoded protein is CASSPVAGVVGDTQYF.

The CDR3 protein is CASSLLNQGADEQFF. CDR3 DNA: TGTGCCAGTAGCCTTCTTAATCAGGGGGCAGATGAGCAGTTCTTC. This chain connects TRBV19 to TRBJ2-1; 8 positions agree with TRBD1. The CDR3 length is 15 residues. Germline assignment: CDR1 LNHDA and CDR2 SQIVND (reference sequence). Unmatched junction bases numbered 12, after V lost 6 bases and J lost 8 bases.

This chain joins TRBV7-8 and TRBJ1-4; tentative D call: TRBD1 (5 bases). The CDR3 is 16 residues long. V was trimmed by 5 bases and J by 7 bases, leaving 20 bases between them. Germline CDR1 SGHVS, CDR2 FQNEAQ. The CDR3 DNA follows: TGTGCCAGCAGCCGACCACGCTGGGGGGTGGGTGAAAAACTGTTTTTT. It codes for CASSRPRWGVGEKLFF. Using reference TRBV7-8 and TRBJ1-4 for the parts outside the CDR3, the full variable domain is GAGVSQSPRYKVAKRGQDVALRCDPISGHVSLFWYQQALGQGPEFLTYFQNEAQLDKSGLPSDRFFAERPEGSVSTLKIQRTQQEDSAVYLCASSRPRWGVGEKLFFGSGTQLSVL.

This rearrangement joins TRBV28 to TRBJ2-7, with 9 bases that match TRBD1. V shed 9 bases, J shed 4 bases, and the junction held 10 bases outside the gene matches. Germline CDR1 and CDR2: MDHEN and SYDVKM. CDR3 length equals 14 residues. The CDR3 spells CASNSGTGSYEQYF. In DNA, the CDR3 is TGTGCCAGTAACTCCGGGACAGGGTCTTACGAGCAGTACTTC.

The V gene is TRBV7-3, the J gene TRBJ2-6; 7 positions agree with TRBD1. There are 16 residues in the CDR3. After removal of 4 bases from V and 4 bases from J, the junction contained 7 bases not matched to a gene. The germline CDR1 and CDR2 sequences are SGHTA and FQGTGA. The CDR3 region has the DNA TGTGCCAGCAGCTCCAATACAGGGGTCGGGGCCAACGTCCTGACTTTC. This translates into CASSSNTGVGANVLTF.

CDR3 coding DNA: TGTGCCAGCAGTCCCCCTGACAGGGACAATCAGCCCCAGCATTTT. Its translation: CASSPPDRDNQPQHF. V gene TRBV6-9 combines with J gene TRBJ1-5; 7 positions match TRBD1. After removal of 5 bases from V and 3 bases from J, the junction contained 7 bases not matched to a gene. Per the germline V gene, CDR1 is MNHGY and CDR2 is SVAAGI. This CDR3 comprises 15 residues.

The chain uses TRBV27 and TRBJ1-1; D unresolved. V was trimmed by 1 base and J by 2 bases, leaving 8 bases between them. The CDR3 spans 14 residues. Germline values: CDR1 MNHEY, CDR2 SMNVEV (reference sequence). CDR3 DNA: TGTGCCAGCAGTTTATGGGCGAGAAACACTGAAGCTTTCTTT. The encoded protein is CASSLWARNTEAFF.

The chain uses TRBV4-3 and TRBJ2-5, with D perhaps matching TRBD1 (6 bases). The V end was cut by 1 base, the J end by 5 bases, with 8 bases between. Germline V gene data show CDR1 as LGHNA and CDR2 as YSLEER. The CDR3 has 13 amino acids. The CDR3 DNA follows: TGCGCCAGCAGCCAAGGACAGGCGGAGACCCAGTACTTC. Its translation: CASSQGQAETQYF.

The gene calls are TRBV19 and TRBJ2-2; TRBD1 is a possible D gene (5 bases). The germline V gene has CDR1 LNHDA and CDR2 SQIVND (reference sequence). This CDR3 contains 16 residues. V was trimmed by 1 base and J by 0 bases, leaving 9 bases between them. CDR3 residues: CASSIVDRANTGELFF. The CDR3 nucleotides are TGTGCCAGTAGTATAGTAGACAGAGCGAACACCGGGGAGCTGTTTTTT.

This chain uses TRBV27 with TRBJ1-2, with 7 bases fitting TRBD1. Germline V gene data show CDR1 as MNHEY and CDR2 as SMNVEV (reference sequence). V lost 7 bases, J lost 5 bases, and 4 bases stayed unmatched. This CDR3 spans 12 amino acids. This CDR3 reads CASNLRGYGYTF. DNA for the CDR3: TGTGCCAGCAATCTCAGGGGGTATGGCTACACCTTC.

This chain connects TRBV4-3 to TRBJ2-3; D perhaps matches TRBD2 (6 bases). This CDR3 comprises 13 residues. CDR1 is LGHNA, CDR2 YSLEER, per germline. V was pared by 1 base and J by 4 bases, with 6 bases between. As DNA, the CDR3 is TGCGCCAGCAGCCAAGGGGAGGCAGATACGCAGTATTTT. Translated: CASSQGEADTQYF.

The CDR3 is CATSRGAGAVTDTQYF. CDR3 bases: TGTGCCACCAGCAGAGGGGCGGGCGCCGTCACAGATACGCAGTATTTT. This chain links TRBV15 with TRBJ2-3; possible D gene TRBD2, 5 bases. CDR1 is LNHNV, CDR2 YYDKDF, per germline (reference sequence). This CDR3 has 16 residues. The germline V and J ends were trimmed by 1 base and 2 bases, with 13 bases remaining between them.

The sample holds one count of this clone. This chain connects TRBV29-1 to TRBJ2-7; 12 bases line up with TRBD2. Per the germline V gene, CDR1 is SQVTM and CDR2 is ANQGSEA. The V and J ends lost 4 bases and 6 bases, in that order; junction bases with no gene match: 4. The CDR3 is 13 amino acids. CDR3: CSVAGLAGGEQYF. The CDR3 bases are TGCAGCGTTGCGGGACTAGCGGGTGGCGAGCAGTACTTC.

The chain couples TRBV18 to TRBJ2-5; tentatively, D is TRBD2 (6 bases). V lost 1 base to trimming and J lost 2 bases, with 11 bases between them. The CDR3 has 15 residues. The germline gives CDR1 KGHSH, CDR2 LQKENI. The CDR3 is CASSPQTSSQETQYF. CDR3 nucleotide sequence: TGTGCCAGCTCACCACAAACTAGCTCGCAAGAGACCCAGTACTTC. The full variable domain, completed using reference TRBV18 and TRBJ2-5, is NAGVMQNPRHLVRRRGQEARLRCSPMKGHSHVYWYRQLPEEGLKFMVYLQKENIIDESGMPKERFSAEFPKEGPSILRIQQVVRGDSAAYFCASSPQTSSQETQYFGPGTRLLVL.

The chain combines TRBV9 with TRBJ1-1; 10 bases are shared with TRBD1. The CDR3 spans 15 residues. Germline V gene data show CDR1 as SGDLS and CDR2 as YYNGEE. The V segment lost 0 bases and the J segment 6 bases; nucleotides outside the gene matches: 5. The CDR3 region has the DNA TGTGCCAGCAGCGTAGGACAGGGGGCAAGGTCTGAAGCTTTCTTT. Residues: CASSVGQGARSEAFF.

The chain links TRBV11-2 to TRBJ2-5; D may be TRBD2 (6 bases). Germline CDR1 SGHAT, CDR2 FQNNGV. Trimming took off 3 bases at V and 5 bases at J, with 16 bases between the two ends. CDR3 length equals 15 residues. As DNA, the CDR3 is TGTGCCAGCAGCTTGGGGGGTGAGGGTCGGGAGACCCAGTACTTC. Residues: CASSLGGEGRETQYF.

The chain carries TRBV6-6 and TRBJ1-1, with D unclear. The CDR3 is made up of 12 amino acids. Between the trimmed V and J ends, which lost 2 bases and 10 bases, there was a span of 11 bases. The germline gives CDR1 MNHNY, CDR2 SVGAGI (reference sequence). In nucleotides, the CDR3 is TGTGCCAGCAGTTACCCCCCAGGTGGAGCTTTCTTT. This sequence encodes CASSYPPGGAFF.

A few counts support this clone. The DNA for the CDR3 is TGTGCCAGCAGTCGCAGGGTGGGATACGAGCAGTACTTC. It codes for CASSRRVGYEQYF. The V call is TRBV27, the J call TRBJ2-7; D is perhaps TRBD1 (5 bases). There are 13 residues in the CDR3. Germline CDR1 MNHEY, CDR2 SMNVEV (reference sequence). Trimming cost V 5 bases and J 4 bases, with 12 bases left between them.

CDR3 sequence: CASSYSSGNTIYF. The CDR3 DNA reads TGTGCCAGCAGCTATAGCTCTGGAAACACCATATATTTT. The chain combines TRBV28 with TRBJ1-3; unclear D gene. Per germline, CDR1 MDHEN and CDR2 SYDVKM. The V end lost 6 bases, the J end lost 0 bases, and 6 bases lay between the germline ends. CDR3 length: 13 amino acids.

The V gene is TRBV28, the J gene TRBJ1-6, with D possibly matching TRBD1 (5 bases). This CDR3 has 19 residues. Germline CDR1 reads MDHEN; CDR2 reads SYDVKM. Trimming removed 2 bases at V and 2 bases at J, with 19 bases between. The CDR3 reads CASSLPLVSGGTYNSPLHF. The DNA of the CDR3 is TGTGCCAGCAGTTTACCCCTTGTGTCGGGGGGTACCTATAATTCACCCCTCCACTTT.